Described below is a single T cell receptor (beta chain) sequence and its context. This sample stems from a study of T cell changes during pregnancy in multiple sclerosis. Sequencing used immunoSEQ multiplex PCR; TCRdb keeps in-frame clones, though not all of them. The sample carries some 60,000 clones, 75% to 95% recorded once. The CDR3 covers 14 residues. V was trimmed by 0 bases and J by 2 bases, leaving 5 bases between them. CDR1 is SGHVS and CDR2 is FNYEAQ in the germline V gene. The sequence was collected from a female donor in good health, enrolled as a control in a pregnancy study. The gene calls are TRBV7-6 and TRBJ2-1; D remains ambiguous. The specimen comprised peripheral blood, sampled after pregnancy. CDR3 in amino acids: CASSLAPAYNEQFF. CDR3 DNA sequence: TGTGCCAGCAGCTTAGCGCCAGCCTACAATGAGCAGTTCTTC.